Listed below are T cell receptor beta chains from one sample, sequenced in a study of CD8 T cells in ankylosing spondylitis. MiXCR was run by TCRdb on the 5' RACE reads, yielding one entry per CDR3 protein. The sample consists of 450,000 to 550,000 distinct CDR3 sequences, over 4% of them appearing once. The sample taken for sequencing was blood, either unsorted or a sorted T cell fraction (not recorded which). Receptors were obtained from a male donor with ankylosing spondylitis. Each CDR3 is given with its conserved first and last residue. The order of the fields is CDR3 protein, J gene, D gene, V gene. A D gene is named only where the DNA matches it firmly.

CDR3 protein: CSTPGTPGTQYF
J gene: TRBJ2-5
D gene: .
V gene: TRBV29-1

CDR3 protein: CASSLGAKLAKNIQYF
J gene: TRBJ2-4
D gene: .
V gene: TRBV7-2

CDR3 protein: CASSQGDSSGANVLTF
J gene: TRBJ2-6
D gene: TRBD1
V gene: TRBV4-2

CDR3 protein: CASSFGRERTFEQYF
J gene: TRBJ2-7
D gene: TRBD2
V gene: TRBV12-3/TRBV12-4

CDR3 protein: CASLGANPPYEQYF
J gene: TRBJ2-7
D gene: .
V gene: TRBV25-1

CDR3 protein: CASSFSPSTDTQYF
J gene: TRBJ2-3
D gene: .
V gene: TRBV7-2

CDR3 protein: CASSVQGARVYGYTF
J gene: TRBJ1-2
D gene: TRBD1
V gene: TRBV7-9

CDR3 protein: CASSLTIDMAQYF
J gene: TRBJ2-3
D gene: .
V gene: TRBV7-3

CDR3 protein: CASSVQYQETQYF
J gene: TRBJ2-5
D gene: .
V gene: TRBV6-1

CDR3 protein: CASSRNWEQETQYF
J gene: TRBJ2-5
D gene: .
V gene: TRBV28

CDR3 protein: CASSRNSGPSSTGELFF
J gene: TRBJ2-2
D gene: TRBD2
V gene: TRBV4-3

CDR3 protein: CASSTFGASNEKLFF
J gene: TRBJ1-4
D gene: .
V gene: TRBV5-1

CDR3 protein: CCVPGGLAGGRADTQYF
J gene: TRBJ2-3
D gene: TRBD2
V gene: TRBV20-1

CDR3 protein: CASSPGQGGQPQHF
J gene: TRBJ1-5
D gene: TRBD1
V gene: TRBV12-3/TRBV12-4

CDR3 protein: CASSSGGTGSYEQYF
J gene: TRBJ2-7
D gene: TRBD1
V gene: TRBV5-5

CDR3 protein: CSVSMFNEQFF
J gene: TRBJ2-1
D gene: .
V gene: TRBV29-1

CDR3 protein: CASSTLAVAFF
J gene: TRBJ1-1
D gene: .
V gene: TRBV7-9

CDR3 protein: CSASRGENYGYTF
J gene: TRBJ1-2
D gene: .
V gene: TRBV20-1

CDR3 protein: CATSALGAIEQFF
J gene: TRBJ2-1
D gene: .
V gene: TRBV24-1

CDR3 protein: CASSYRDFPAPYEQYF
J gene: TRBJ2-7
D gene: .
V gene: TRBV6-2/TRBV6-3

CDR3 protein: CSARDLKAGGYEQYF
J gene: TRBJ2-7
D gene: TRBD2
V gene: TRBV20-1

CDR3 protein: CASSQEDSPPYEQYF
J gene: TRBJ2-7
D gene: .
V gene: TRBV4-2

CDR3 protein: CASSYGPGSYEQYF
J gene: TRBJ2-7
D gene: .
V gene: TRBV6-5

CDR3 protein: CSARVGYQETQYF
J gene: TRBJ2-5
D gene: .
V gene: TRBV20-1

CDR3 protein: CASSFLLAGAHEQYF
J gene: TRBJ2-7
D gene: TRBD2
V gene: TRBV12-3/TRBV12-4

CDR3 protein: CATSLGQLPYNEQFF
J gene: TRBJ2-1
D gene: .
V gene: TRBV15